This T cell receptor (beta chain) was found in a study of T cell repertoires in cytomegalovirus infection. Overall study context: The public TCR beta signatures pointed to both CMV infection and matching HLA type.

One entry per CDR3 protein results from TCRdb running MiXCR on the reads. The table includes hundreds of thousands of distinct CDR3 sequences, 15% to 20% detected once. The CDR3 runs 13 residues. V dropped 6 bases and J dropped 2 bases, with 8 bases sitting between them. Germline loops: CDR1 LGHNT, CDR2 FRNRAP. This sequence joins TRBV12-5 and TRBJ2-1; D gene unclear. Sequencing used PBMCs. The receptor's source is a human donor in good health (CMV status not recorded). Some clones in this sample may be carry-over from other donors' samples. The CDR3 spells CASGWDPYNEQFF. CDR3 coding DNA: TGTGCTAGTGGCTGGGATCCCTACAATGAGCAGTTCTTC. The full variable domain, completed using reference TRBV12-5 and TRBJ2-1, is DARVTQTPRHKVTEMGQEVTMRCQPILGHNTVFWYRQTMMQGLELLAYFRNRAPLDDSGMPKDRFSAEMPDATLATLKIQPSEPRDSAVYFCASGWDPYNEQFFGPGTRLTVL.